This is a list of T cell receptor beta chains from one sample in a study of blood T cell repertoires in COVID-19. Measured with immunoSEQ multiplex PCR; TCRdb has only the in-frame clones, and not every one. The sample holds some 150,000 clones, 84% seen once. Sample: peripheral blood. The receptors were gathered from a man aged 65 to 85 with acute or convalescent COVID-19. CDR3s include the opening cysteine and the closing phenylalanine or tryptophan. D genes are given only for firm matches. Size is omitted from some rows. Given values are once, few, many or a class for expanded clones.

cdr3_nt,cdr3_aa,j_call,v_call,clone_size,d_call
TGTGCCTGGAGTGTAAACCTAGACCAGACCCAGTACTTC,CAWSVNLDQTQYF,TRBJ2-5,TRBV30,.,.
TGTGCCAGCAGTCTACAGGGCTTAGGGCCGTCCTTCAATCAGCCCCAGCATTTT,CASSLQGLGPSFNQPQHF,TRBJ1-5,TRBV21-1,once,.
TGTGCCAGTAGTTCATTCCGGACAGCGATGACTAATCAGCCCCAGCATTTT,CASSSFRTAMTNQPQHF,TRBJ1-5,TRBV19,.,.
TGTGCCAGCAGCAACCTCGACAGGGGACGGGGCTACACCTTC,CASSNLDRGRGYTF,TRBJ1-2,TRBV7-2,.,TRBD1
TGTGCCAGCAGCCGCTTCTCCCCCCTTCGACTAGAGAACACAGATACGCAGTATTTT,CASSRFSPLRLENTDTQYF,TRBJ2-3,TRBV27,.,.
TGTGCCAGCAGTTTAACCGACAGGGGCTACTACAATGAGCAGTTCTTC,CASSLTDRGYYNEQFF,TRBJ2-1,TRBV27,.,TRBD1
TGTGCCAGCAGCCCAAGGCGGGCAGGGCGGGGGAATGAGCAGTTCTTC,CASSPRRAGRGNEQFF,TRBJ2-1,TRBV11-2,.,TRBD2
TGCGCCAGCAGCTTGGGATCTGGCGGGGGCTTATACAATGAGCAGTTCTTC,CASSLGSGGGLYNEQFF,TRBJ2-1,TRBV5-1,.,.
TGTGCCAGCACCCCCCTCGCCGGGGGAACTGAAGCTTTCTTT,CASTPLAGGTEAFF,TRBJ1-1,TRBV6-6,.,.
TGTGCCAGCAGTTTAGGGAGGTCGTTGTATTTT,CASSLGRSLYF,TRBJ2-3,TRBV28,.,.
TGTGCCAGCAGCCGGAGGGACTTTTTATATGGCTACACCTTC,CASSRRDFLYGYTF,TRBJ1-2,TRBV27,.,.
TGTGCCAGCGGGACAGGGGAGCGGTCCGGCACAGATACGCAGTATTTT,CASGTGERSGTDTQYF,TRBJ2-3,TRBV28,.,TRBD1
TGTGCCAGCAGTGAGGGCTATTCCTACGAGCAGTACTTC,CASSEGYSYEQYF,TRBJ2-7,TRBV6-1,.,.
TGTGCCAGCAGCTTGGGGGGGGGCTCTCACCCCTTTAATCAGCCCCAGCATTTT,CASSLGGGSHPFNQPQHF,TRBJ1-5,TRBV5-8,.,.
TGTGCCAGCACCCGGACCCAAGGACTAGCCCATGAGCAGTTCTTC,CASTRTQGLAHEQFF,TRBJ2-1,TRBV18,.,TRBD2
TGTGCCAGTAGTGTGACAGCAACTAATGAAAAACTGTTTTTT,CASSVTATNEKLFF,TRBJ1-4,TRBV19,.,.
TGTGCCAGCAGTGAACTCCCCCTGGGGCGCACAGATACGCAGTATTTT,CASSELPLGRTDTQYF,TRBJ2-3,TRBV6-1,.,.
TGTGCCAGCAAGGCTGGAGGGTTCCAAGAGACCCAGTACTTC,CASKAGGFQETQYF,TRBJ2-5,TRBV6-5,.,.
TGTGCCAGCTCATCCTCCGAAGGGGCGAAGAACGAGCAGTACTTC,CASSSSEGAKNEQYF,TRBJ2-7,TRBV18,.,.
TGTGCCAGCACTCCGGGCCCAGGGTTCAATCAGCCCCAGCATTTT,CASTPGPGFNQPQHF,TRBJ1-5,TRBV2,.,.
TGCGCCAGCAGCCAAGAACTGGGACAGGCCTCTGGAAACACCATATATTTT,CASSQELGQASGNTIYF,TRBJ1-3,TRBV4-1,.,TRBD1
TGTGCCAGCTCACCACCGGCAGGCCCCGCTGAAGCTTTCTTT,CASSPPAGPAEAFF,TRBJ1-1,TRBV18,.,.
TGCGCCAGCAGCCCGGGATTGAACACTGAAGCTTTCTTT,CASSPGLNTEAFF,TRBJ1-1,TRBV5-1,.,.
TGCGCCAGCCAAACTAGCGAGGTTGGCAATGAGCAGTTCTTC,CASQTSEVGNEQFF,TRBJ2-1,TRBV5-1,.,TRBD2
TGTGCCAGCAGTTTACGCAGGATCTACGAGCAGTACTTC,CASSLRRIYEQYF,TRBJ2-7,TRBV12-3/TRBV12-4,.,.
TGCGCCAGCAGCTTTGGGGACAGTCAAGAGACCCAGTACTTC,CASSFGDSQETQYF,TRBJ2-5,TRBV5-1,.,TRBD1
TGTGCCAGTACCCGCCCCGTCGGGAGCCGACCCGGGGAGCTGTTTTTT,CASTRPVGSRPGELFF,TRBJ2-2,TRBV19,few,.
TGTGCCAGCAGCTTAGATCCCGGGACAGAGCATGAGCAGTTCTTC,CASSLDPGTEHEQFF,TRBJ2-1,TRBV11-2,.,TRBD1
TGTGCCAGCACGTCGACGGCGGCTGAAGCTTTCTTT,CASTSTAAEAFF,TRBJ1-1,TRBV28,.,.
TGTGCCAGCAGTCAGCACGGGGGGAGCTCCTACGAGCAGTACTTC,CASSQHGGSSYEQYF,TRBJ2-7,TRBV28,.,TRBD2
TGTGCCAGCAGGGGCACCTCTGGAAACACCATATATTTT,CASRGTSGNTIYF,TRBJ1-3,TRBV27,.,.
TGTGCCAGCAGTTTGGATTCCTTGGGGGGTAGCAGAGGAGATACGCAGTATTTT,CASSLDSLGGSRGDTQYF,TRBJ2-3,TRBV27,many,.
TGCAGCGTTGGGGGACAGGGTGCTACATACGAGCAGTACTTC,CSVGGQGATYEQYF,TRBJ2-7,TRBV29-1,.,TRBD1
TGTGCCAGCAGTTCCACGGGACATACCGGGGAGCTGTTTTTT,CASSSTGHTGELFF,TRBJ2-2,TRBV27,.,.
TGTGCCAGCCATTCCCAGATTATTCAGCCCCAGCATTTT,CASHSQIIQPQHF,TRBJ1-5,TRBV2,.,.
TGTGCCAGCAGCTCGGACAGGGGTGCTGGAGAGACCCAGTACTTC,CASSSDRGAGETQYF,TRBJ2-5,TRBV11-2,.,TRBD1
TGTGCCAGCAGCACGGCTAAGGCGGATCAGCCCCAGCATTTT,CASSTAKADQPQHF,TRBJ1-5,TRBV27,.,.
TGTGCCAGCAGCGCTACTAGCGGAGTCTACAATGAGCAGTTCTTC,CASSATSGVYNEQFF,TRBJ2-1,TRBV9,.,TRBD2
TGTGCCAGCTCACCTGGGACTAGCGCTCCCTACAATGAGCAGTTCTTC,CASSPGTSAPYNEQFF,TRBJ2-1,TRBV18,.,TRBD2
TGTGCCAGCAGCCAAGAGGGAGGGGCGGGAGGCTACACCTTC,CASSQEGGAGGYTF,TRBJ1-2,TRBV3-1/TRBV3-2,.,.
TGCGCCAGCAGCCAGCGGGCGGGGTCTAGCGGGAGTGCAGATACGCAGTATTTT,CASSQRAGSSGSADTQYF,TRBJ2-3,TRBV4-1,.,TRBD2
TGTGCCAGCAGGGACAGGGGAGATACGCAGTATTTT,CASRDRGDTQYF,TRBJ2-3,TRBV2,.,TRBD1
TGTGCCAGCATAGGGGCAGGGGGCACAGATACGCAGTATTTT,CASIGAGGTDTQYF,TRBJ2-3,TRBV2,once,.